Listed below are T cell receptor beta chains from one sample, sequenced in a study of glioma-infiltrating T cells. TCRdb ran MiXCR on the multiplex PCR reads and lists one entry per CDR3 protein. The repertoire holds under 200,000 distinct CDR3 sequences, roughly two fifths seen once, with around 5.2% in the top ten. Sequencing input: glioma tissue, nonneoplastic brain tissue, or PBMCs (not recorded which). All receptors come from a human donor with low-grade glioma or glioblastoma, undergoing nonglioma brain surgery, or in good health (not recorded which). The CDR3 runs from the conserved cysteine through the conserved F or W. D genes are given only for firm matches. Some rows mark clone size as missing; the rest say once, few, many or name a class of expanded clone.

CDR3nt	CDR3aa	d_gene	abundance	v_gene	j_gene
TGCGCCAGCAGCTTGGACCCGAACCCGACGGTCTACGAGCAGTTCTTC	CASSLDPNPTVYEQFF	.	once	TRBV5-1	TRBJ2-1
TGTGCCTGGACAGTTAAGGGTCAGACCCAGTACTTC	CAWTVKGQTQYF	.	.	TRBV30	TRBJ2-5
TGTGCCAGCCAGACTAGCGCCAGATACAATGAGCAGTTCTTC	CASQTSARYNEQFF	TRBD2	.	TRBV6-5	TRBJ2-1
TGCGCCAGCAGCTTGGAGCCAAACTACGAGCAGTACTTC	CASSLEPNYEQYF	.	few	TRBV5-1	TRBJ2-7
TGTGCCAGCTCATCGGGGACGGATCCTTCCGAGCAGTACTTC	CASSSGTDPSEQYF	.	few	TRBV18	TRBJ2-7
TGCAGCGTTGGACAGCCGAACACTGAAGCTTTCTTT	CSVGQPNTEAFF	.	many	TRBV29-1	TRBJ1-1
TGCAGTGCCAATATACTAGCGGGAAAGGATACGCAGTATTTT	CSANILAGKDTQYF	TRBD2	many	TRBV20-1	TRBJ2-3
TGTGACAGCGGCCAACTAGCATATCGCACCGGGGAGCTGTTTTTT	CDSGQLAYRTGELFF	.	.	TRBV2	TRBJ2-2
TGCGCCAGCAGCCAAGCCGACTCTGGAAACACCATATATTTT	CASSQADSGNTIYF	.	few	TRBV4-1	TRBJ1-3
TGTGCCAGCAGTGTAGCGCCGGGGGGTACTCAGTATTTT	CASSVAPGGTQYF	TRBD2	once	TRBV6-5	TRBJ2-3
TGTGCCAGCAGCTCCGGGAACACCGGGGAGATGTTTTTT	CASSSGNTGEMFF	.	.	TRBV7-2	TRBJ2-2
TGTGCCAGAAGCTCAGACAGGGTCAATGGCTACACCTTC	CARSSDRVNGYTF	TRBD1	.	TRBV7-6	TRBJ1-2
TGTGCCAGCAGTCAGCGGGGACAGATTAATTCCTATGGCTACACCTTC	CASSQRGQINSYGYTF	TRBD1	few	TRBV12-3/TRBV12-4	TRBJ1-2
TGTGCCAGCAGCCTAGAACCGGGGTTAAATGAGCAGTTCTTC	CASSLEPGLNEQFF	.	.	TRBV14	TRBJ2-1
TGCGCCAGCAGCCTGACCCTAATGGCAGGACTATATGGCTACAACTTC	CASSLTLMAGLYGYNF	.	.	TRBV4-1	TRBJ1-2
TGTGCCAGCAGCCCATGGGGACTCACTCGGCCTGAAGCTTTCTTT	CASSPWGLTRPEAFF	.	.	TRBV7-2	TRBJ1-1
TGTGCCAGCAGCCGGGACAGCAGTTCACCCCTCCACTTT	CASSRDSSSPLHF	TRBD1	many	TRBV5-4	TRBJ1-6
TGTGCCAGCAGAGGACAGGCCTTGAACACTGAAGCTTTCTTT	CASRGQALNTEAFF	TRBD1	.	TRBV2	TRBJ1-1
TGCAGCGCGGTTCAGAACTCTGGAAACACCATATATTTT	CSAVQNSGNTIYF	.	.	TRBV29-1	TRBJ1-3
TGTGCCACCAGCAGAGCAGGGGTAATTCAATACGAGCAGTACTTC	CATSRAGVIQYEQYF	.	few	TRBV15	TRBJ2-7
TGTGCCAGTAGTTCCGGTTACAATGAGCAGTTCTTC	CASSSGYNEQFF	.	.	TRBV19	TRBJ2-1
TGTGCCAGCGCCGGGGTTAATTCACCCCTCCACTTT	CASAGVNSPLHF	.	.	TRBV28	TRBJ1-6
TGTGCCAGCAGTTTTAGTAAGGAGACCCAGTACTTC	CASSFSKETQYF	.	many	TRBV28	TRBJ2-5
TGTGCCAGCAATCCCCTTATGGGACTAGCGTGGTCCAGCTCCTACAATGAGCAGTTCTTC	CASNPLMGLAWSSSYNEQFF	TRBD2	.	TRBV28	TRBJ2-1
TGTGCCAGCTCTGAGGCCTACGAGCAGTACTTC	CASSEAYEQYF	.	many	TRBV18	TRBJ2-7
TGTGCCAGCAGCTTGTTACGGACCGACACAGATACGCAGTATTTT	CASSLLRTDTDTQYF	.	.	TRBV5-6	TRBJ2-3
TGTGCCAGCAGATTGGACGGCGGGATTGATACGCAGTATTTT	CASRLDGGIDTQYF	.	.	TRBV5-4	TRBJ2-3
TGTGCCAGTACCCCGCGGGCGGCCCTGGCCAACGTCCTGACTTTC	CASTPRAALANVLTF	.	.	TRBV19	TRBJ2-6
TGTGCCAGCAGGCTTAATAGCAATAAGCCGCAGCATTTT	CASRLNSNKPQHF	.	.	TRBV27	TRBJ1-5
TGTGCCAGCAGCCAAGATCACGACAGGAATCAGCCCCAGCATTTT	CASSQDHDRNQPQHF	.	few	TRBV3-1	TRBJ1-5
TGTGCCAGTAGTATGAGACAGGGGAATAACTACGAGCAGTACTTC	CASSMRQGNNYEQYF	TRBD1	few	TRBV19	TRBJ2-7
TGTGCCAGCCGCCCAGGGGCTACCACCGGGGAGCTGTTTTTT	CASRPGATTGELFF	.	many	TRBV27	TRBJ2-2
TGTGCCAGCATGGTTGAGAAGAACACTGAAGCTTTCTTT	CASMVEKNTEAFF	.	.	TRBV2	TRBJ1-1
TGTGCCAGCAGACCAGCGACCCCCGGGACTAGCGGGAGCCGCCCTGTCTTC	CASRPATPGTSGSRPVF	TRBD2	.	TRBV2	TRBJ2-7
TGTGCCAGCAGTGCAGGCAATGAGCAGTACTTC	CASSAGNEQYF	.	.	TRBV12-3/TRBV12-4	TRBJ2-7
TGTGCTAGTGGTCCGGGACAGGGCGTCGCAGATACGCAGTATTTT	CASGPGQGVADTQYF	TRBD1	few	TRBV12-5	TRBJ2-3
TGTGCCAGCAGCCCGGGACTAGCGGGAGCCTACAAGCAGTTCTTC	CASSPGLAGAYKQFF	TRBD2	.	TRBV14	TRBJ2-1
TGTGCCAGCAGCCCCCGCGGGACAGGGGTTTTCATGGACTTC	CASSPRGTGVFMDF	TRBD1	.	TRBV3-1	TRBJ2-7
TGCGCCAGCGGTCTACTTTATGGCTACACCTTC	CASGLLYGYTF	.	many	TRBV5-1	TRBJ1-2
TGTGCCAGCAGTTACGGGGTAGCCAAAAACATTCAGTACTTC	CASSYGVAKNIQYF	.	many	TRBV6-2/TRBV6-3	TRBJ2-4
TGTGCCAGTAAACTAGCGGTCACAGATACGAAGTATTTT	CASKLAVTDTKYF	TRBD2	once	TRBV2	TRBJ2-3
TGTGCCAGCAGTGAAACCGGGAGGATGGAAGATACGCAGTATTTT	CASSETGRMEDTQYF	TRBD2	.	TRBV2	TRBJ2-3
TGTGCCAGCCGGGAGAACACTGAAGCTTTCTTT	CASRENTEAFF	.	many	TRBV2	TRBJ1-1
TGCGCCAGTTCGAACCTGGGACTAGTCTACGAGCAGTACTTC	CASSNLGLVYEQYF	TRBD2	few	TRBV5-1	TRBJ2-7
TGTGCCAGCAGCTCTACAGCGGGAGGGGATAAGCAGTTCTTC	CASSSTAGGDKQFF	TRBD2	.	TRBV6-2/TRBV6-3	TRBJ2-1
TGTGCCGACGGAGCGGTTGGGGGGCACGCTGAAGCTTTCTTT	CADGAVGGHAEAFF	.	.	TRBV2	TRBJ1-1
TGCAGTGCTGTAGTGGGGAGTACCTACGAGCAGTACTTC	CSAVVGSTYEQYF	.	many	TRBV20-1	TRBJ2-7
TGTGCCACTACAATTCTGACAGAGTACCACGAGCAGTACTTC	CATTILTEYHEQYF	.	.	TRBV28	TRBJ2-7
TGTGCCAGCAGCGCCCGGGGACTAGCGGGAGTGAATACGCAGTATTTT	CASSARGLAGVNTQYF	TRBD2	.	TRBV12-3/TRBV12-4	TRBJ2-3
TGTGCCAGCAGCCAATTCTCCAGTACTAATGAAAAACTGTTTTTT	CASSQFSSTNEKLFF	.	many	TRBV4-2	TRBJ1-4
TGTGCCAGCAGTTCCGGACAGGGCCCCTCCTACGAGCAGTACTTC	CASSSGQGPSYEQYF	TRBD1	many	TRBV28	TRBJ2-7
TGTGCCAGCAGTGACGCCGAGCAGTACTTC	CASSDAEQYF	.	many	TRBV2	TRBJ2-7
TGTGCCAGTAGTATGGGCAATGGCCTGAGTGAGCAGTTCTTC	CASSMGNGLSEQFF	.	few	TRBV19	TRBJ2-1
TGTGCCAGCGGCCGGAACCAAGAGACCCAGTACTTC	CASGRNQETQYF	.	many	TRBV6-1	TRBJ2-5